The sample holds one count of the clone carrying this T cell receptor beta chain. This sample was taken from a study of shared T cell receptors in the human thymus. Sequencing was performed with immunoSEQ multiplex PCR; in TCRdb, only in-frame clones are kept and a portion is missing. Of 720,000 or so clones listed, 70% to 90% are singletons. In addition, the sample was reused for a study of human thymus T cells. That study adds: Donors were healthy Finnish babies undergoing corrective operations for congenital heart defects. Gene usage (both V and J) appeared biased in thymic and blood repertoires. Reports from related research described highly overlapping thymic repertoires among unrelated individuals.

The sample comprised thymocytes. The TCR was taken from a girl less than two years old with a congenital heart defect.

The CDR3: CASSRRLDKIKPQHF. The CDR3 nucleotides are TGTGCCAGCAGCCGTCGATTAGACAAAATCAAGCCCCAGCATTTT. This chain connects TRBV7-8 to TRBJ1-5; D is undetermined. The CDR3 spans 15 residues. Germline V gene data show CDR1 as SGHVS and CDR2 as FQNEAQ. Trimming removed 5 bases at V and 8 bases at J, with 19 bases between. Looking up the rest from reference TRBV7-8 and TRBJ1-5 gives the full variable domain: GAGVSQSPRYKVAKRGQDVALRCDPISGHVSLFWYQQALGQGPEFLTYFQNEAQLDKSGLPSDRFFAERPEGSVSTLKIQRTQQEDSAVYLCASSRRLDKIKPQHFGDGTRLSIL.